Following are 26 T cell receptor beta chains from one sample sequenced in a study of control samples from healthy donors and cancer patients (dated by TCRdb to 2020 to 2021). The library came from the immunoSEQ multiplex PCR assay. TCRdb carries this immuneACCESS record with in-frame sequences only. Its versions omit some clonotypes, under half of them owing to an unresolved V gene in the studies checked, with the rest unexplained. In all, the sample holds approximately 220,000 clones, and just under 95% of those were seen once. The ten largest clones capture around 1.5% of the sample. The sample was blood. Source of these receptors: a man aged 45 to 65 in good health.

J is TRBJ2-1 and V is TRBV5-1; the match to TRBD1 covers 10 bases. This CDR3 region has 15 residues. Trimming took 0 bases from V and 7 from J; bases not matched to a gene: 4. From germline, CDR1 is SGHRS and CDR2 YFSETQ. The CDR3 here is CASSLGQGAWNEQFF. CDR3 bases: TGCGCCAGCAGCTTGGGACAGGGGGCGTGGAATGAGCAGTTCTTC.

The genes are TRBV19 and TRBJ2-6; D not resolved. This CDR3 is built from 15 residues. Trimming left V 5 bases short and J 0 bases short, with 8 bases between. Looked up from germline, CDR1 is LNHDA and CDR2 is SQIVND (reference sequence). CDR3 amino acids: CASSALRSGANVLTF. In DNA form, the CDR3 reads TGTGCCAGTAGTGCCCTCCGCTCTGGGGCCAACGTCCTGACTTTC.

The J gene is TRBJ2-5, the V gene TRBV5-1; D is unclear. This CDR3 has 14 amino acids. V was cut by 6 bases and J by 0 bases, with 12 bases left in between. Germline V gives CDR1 SGHRS, CDR2 YFSETQ. The CDR3 sequence: CASNVPGHQETQYF. The CDR3 bases are TGCGCCAGCAACGTCCCGGGCCACCAAGAGACCCAGTACTTC.

This chain uses TRBV7-2 with TRBJ1-1; D unclear. There are 14 residues in the CDR3. Germline loops: CDR1 SGHTA, CDR2 FQGNSA. Trimming pared 7 bases from V and 1 base from J, leaving 13 bases between. CDR3 DNA sequence: TGTGCCAGCATCCCTTTGGGAGAGAACACTGAAGCTTTCTTT. As protein: CASIPLGENTEAFF.

In its sample, this clone was seen once. The chain combines TRBV11-2 with TRBJ2-3; 8 nucleotides match TRBD2. Per germline, CDR1 SGHAT and CDR2 FQNNGV. This CDR3 spans 16 amino acids. V was pared by 5 bases and J by 3 bases, with 10 bases of the junction left unmatched. This CDR3 reads CASSITSGRITDTQYF. The CDR3 coding sequence is TGTGCCAGCAGCATTACTAGCGGAAGAATTACAGATACGCAGTATTTT.

The chain employs TRBV25-1 and TRBJ1-4, with TRBD1 matching over 7 bases. Germline V lookup: CDR1 MGHDK, CDR2 SYGVNS. This CDR3 spans 14 amino acids. After removal of 6 bases from V and 7 bases from J, the junction contained 8 bases not matched to a gene. The CDR3: CASSTSGGGEKLFF. DNA of the CDR3: TGTGCCAGCAGCACTTCAGGGGGAGGTGAAAAACTGTTTTTT.

The gene calls are TRBV5-1 and TRBJ1-1, with D hard to call. This CDR3 is built from 13 residues. Germline values: CDR1 SGHRS, CDR2 YFSETQ. Trimming removed 2 bases from V and 5 bases from J, with 10 bases in between. The CDR3 protein is CASSFEGWTEAFF. The DNA of the CDR3 is TGCGCCAGCAGCTTTGAGGGATGGACTGAAGCTTTCTTT.

This clone is a singleton in its sample. The chain recombines TRBV6-5 with TRBJ1-2; D remains ambiguous. From germline, CDR1 is MNHEY and CDR2 SVGAGI. V was trimmed by 5 bases and J by 8 bases, leaving 12 bases between them. This CDR3 spans 12 amino acids. The CDR3 nucleotides read TGTGCCAGCAGTCGCGGGAGGAAAGGCTACACCTTC. Protein product: CASSRGRKGYTF.

The rearrangement uses TRBV5-1 and TRBJ1-1, with 7 positions matching TRBD1. Germline lookup yields CDR1 SGHRS and CDR2 YFSETQ. J was trimmed by 4 bases and V by 2 bases; bases with no gene match: 5. The CDR3 runs 14 residues. The CDR3 DNA is TGCGCCAGCAGCTTCCAGGGGGGTCCCACTGAAGCTTTCTTT. Protein: CASSFQGGPTEAFF.

This clone turned up a few times. The gene calls are TRBV19 and TRBJ2-7; D call uncertain. CDR1 is LNHDA, CDR2 SQIVND, per germline (reference sequence). Trimming removed 1 base at V and 2 bases at J, with 9 bases between. The CDR3 is 14 amino acids. The chain's CDR3 is CASSIGSATYEQYF. The CDR3 nucleotides are TGTGCCAGTAGTATAGGTTCTGCTACCTACGAGCAGTACTTC.

This rearrangement joins TRBV19 to TRBJ2-3; weak D call: TRBD2 (6 bases). This CDR3 spans 16 amino acids. Germline CDR1 and CDR2: LNHDA and SQIVND (reference sequence). V was shortened by 3 bases and J by 2 bases, with 15 bases between the two germline ends. In nucleotides, the CDR3 is TGTGCCAGTAGTATCTCGGGGGTCTTGGTCACAGATACGCAGTATTTT. It encodes CASSISGVLVTDTQYF. Based on the CDR3 plus reference TRBV19 and TRBJ2-3, the full variable domain is DGGITQSPKYLFRKEGQNVTLSCEQNLNHDAMYWYRQDPGQGLRLIYYSQIVNDFQKGDIAEGYSVSREKKESFPLTVTSAQKNPTAFYLCASSISGVLVTDTQYFGPGTRLTVL.

The chain is built from TRBV21-1 and TRBJ2-7; the table's D call TRBD1 went unverified against the DNA. TRBV21-1 is shown as a pseudogene. The CDR3 covers 13 residues. The CDR3 coding sequence is TGTGCTGAAGGGATAGGGGGCGCGTACGAGCAGTACTTC. Its protein is CAEGIGGAYEQYF.

The rearrangement uses TRBV7-9 and TRBJ1-2, with D maybe TRBD1 (6 bases). CDR1 and CDR2 from the germline V gene are SEHNR and FQNEAQ (reference sequence). The CDR3 has 14 residues. The V end was cut by 5 bases, the J end by 5 bases, with 15 bases between. The CDR3 loop is CASSPGGGLYGYTF. The CDR3 nucleotides are TGTGCCAGCAGCCCCGGGGGGGGGCTTTATGGCTACACCTTC.

The J gene is TRBJ1-2, the V gene TRBV4-2, with no clear D. CDR1 is LGHNA and CDR2 is YNFKEQ in the germline V gene. V lost 4 bases, J lost 2 bases, and 14 bases lay in between. This CDR3 is 15 amino acids long. The CDR3 sequence: CASSPMRQANYGYTF. The CDR3 DNA reads TGTGCCAGCAGCCCTATGAGGCAGGCCAACTATGGCTACACCTTC.

The chain combines TRBV2 with TRBJ1-2; D is unclear. Trimming took 6 bases from V and 0 from J, leaving 11 bases between them. CDR1 and CDR2 (germline): SNHLY, FYNNEI. This CDR3 spans 14 amino acids. The CDR3 region is CASRDSPSNYGYTF. The CDR3 coding sequence is TGTGCCAGCAGAGATAGCCCCTCTAACTATGGCTACACCTTC.

The gene calls are TRBV2 and TRBJ1-5; a possible D gene is TRBD1 (6 bases). The germline V gene encodes CDR1 SNHLY and CDR2 FYNNEI. Between the trimmed V and J ends, which lost 1 base and 7 bases, there was a span of 17 bases. CDR3 size: 16 residues. CDR3 bases: TGTGCCAGCAGTGAAGAATCGGGGGGCGCGGGGCAGCCCCAGCATTTT. Its translation is CASSEESGGAGQPQHF.

The chain combines TRBV27 with TRBJ2-1; D gene unclear. Germline values: CDR1 MNHEY, CDR2 SMNVEV (reference sequence). Between the trimmed V and J ends, which lost 10 bases and 6 bases, there was a span of 22 bases. This CDR3 spans 15 amino acids. Here the CDR3 DNA reads TGTGCCACCTCACCCCCCCACTGGGATGGCAATGAGCAGTTCTTC. It encodes CATSPPHWDGNEQFF.

The rearrangement uses TRBV9 and TRBJ2-5; 9 nucleotides line up with TRBD1. V lost 0 bases, J lost 3 bases, and 3 bases stayed unmatched. The CDR3 is 15 residues long. Germline CDR1 reads SGDLS; CDR2 reads YYNGEE. As DNA, the CDR3 is TGTGCCAGCAGCGTAGTTACAGGGGGCAAAGAGACCCAGTACTTC. Encoded protein: CASSVVTGGKETQYF.

V gene TRBV4-2 combines with J gene TRBJ2-4, with D perhaps matching TRBD1 or TRBD2 (5 bases each). The CDR3 extends over 15 amino acids. CDR1 is LGHNA, CDR2 YNFKEQ, per germline. Trimming took off 3 bases at V and 5 bases at J, with 14 bases between the two ends. CDR3 sequence: CASSQIEGSENIQYF. The CDR3 region has the DNA TGTGCCAGCAGCCAGATAGAGGGGAGCGAAAACATTCAGTACTTC.

V is TRBV5-1 and J is TRBJ2-5; 7 nucleotides line up with TRBD1. Germline CDR1 is SGHRS and CDR2 is YFSETQ. The CDR3 runs to 15 residues. Losses at the gene ends were 0 bases for V and 0 bases for J; bases not matched to a gene: 2. The CDR3 spells CASSLGQGNQETQYF. The CDR3 DNA follows: TGCGCCAGCAGCTTGGGACAGGGCAACCAAGAGACCCAGTACTTC.

The chain recombines TRBV28 with TRBJ2-1; 10 bases map to TRBD1. Trimming took 2 bases from V and 0 from J; bases not matched to a gene: 13. This CDR3 comprises 20 residues. Germline loops: CDR1 MDHEN, CDR2 SYDVKM. The CDR3 DNA sequence: TGTGCCAGCAGTTTACACCGCGGACAGGGGGTTTATAGCTCCTACAATGAGCAGTTCTTC. Amino acid sequence: CASSLHRGQGVYSSYNEQFF.

This clone was counted a single time. The chain combines TRBV19 with TRBJ1-5; D is perhaps TRBD1 (5 bases). Germline lookup yields CDR1 LNHDA and CDR2 SQIVND (reference sequence). V was trimmed by 7 bases and J by 2 bases, leaving 12 bases between them. This CDR3 has 14 amino acids. CDR3 sequence reads: CASTSWGGNQPQHF. CDR3 sequence (DNA): TGTGCCAGTACTTCGTGGGGGGGCAATCAGCCCCAGCATTTT. The full variable domain, completed using reference TRBV19 and TRBJ1-5, is DGGITQSPKYLFRKEGQNVTLSCEQNLNHDAMYWYRQDPGQGLRLIYYSQIVNDFQKGDIAEGYSVSREKKESFPLTVTSAQKNPTAFYLCASTSWGGNQPQHFGDGTRLSIL.

The chain joins TRBV19 to TRBJ1-4; 8 bases align to TRBD1. The CDR3 has 15 residues. Germline assignment: CDR1 LNHDA and CDR2 SQIVND (reference sequence). V was pared by 10 bases and J by 3 bases, with 10 bases of the junction left unmatched. The CDR3 is CATSPQGAANEKLFF. As DNA, the CDR3 is TGTGCCACCTCCCCGCAGGGGGCCGCTAATGAAAAACTGTTTTTT. The whole variable domain, remainder taken from reference TRBV19 and TRBJ1-4, is DGGITQSPKYLFRKEGQNVTLSCEQNLNHDAMYWYRQDPGQGLRLIYYSQIVNDFQKGDIAEGYSVSREKKESFPLTVTSAQKNPTAFYLCATSPQGAANEKLFFGSGTQLSVL.

The chain employs TRBV28 and TRBJ2-1, with D perhaps being TRBD1 or TRBD2 (5 bases each). This CDR3 has 14 residues. V shed 7 bases and J shed 6 bases, with 16 bases lying between them. In germline, CDR1 is MDHEN, CDR2 SYDVKM. CDR3 nucleotides: TGTGCCAGCACCACGGGGCAGGTGGGCAATGAGCAGTTCTTC. Its protein product is CASTTGQVGNEQFF.

The chain joins TRBV3-1 (or the pseudogene TRBV3-2) to TRBJ2-2; D might be TRBD1 (5 bases). CDR1 LGHDT and CDR2 YNNKEL come from the germline V gene (reference sequence). CDR3 size: 13 residues. The V and J ends lost 6 bases and 5 bases respectively, with 10 bases between them. The CDR3: CASSRRDTGELFF. CDR3 sequence (DNA): TGTGCCAGCAGTCGCAGGGATACCGGGGAGCTGTTTTTT.

This clone has a single count. This sequence joins TRBV5-1 and TRBJ1-2; a possible D gene is TRBD1 (6 bases). The CDR3 sequence is 13 residues long. The germline gives CDR1 SGHRS, CDR2 YFSETQ. The V end lost 4 bases, the J end lost 4 bases, and 11 bases lay between the germline ends. The CDR3 loop reads CASSPGEAYGYTF. DNA of the CDR3: TGCGCCAGCAGCCCAGGGGAAGCCTATGGCTACACCTTC.